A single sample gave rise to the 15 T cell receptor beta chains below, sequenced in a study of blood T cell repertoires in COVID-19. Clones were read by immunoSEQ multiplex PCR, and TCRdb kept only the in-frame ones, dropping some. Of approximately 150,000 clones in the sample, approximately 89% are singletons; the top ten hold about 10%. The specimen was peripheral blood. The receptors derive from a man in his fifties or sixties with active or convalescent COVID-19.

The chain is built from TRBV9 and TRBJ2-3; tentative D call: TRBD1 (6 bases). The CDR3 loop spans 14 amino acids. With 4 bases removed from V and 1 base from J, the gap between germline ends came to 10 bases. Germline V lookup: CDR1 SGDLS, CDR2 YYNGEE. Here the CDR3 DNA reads TGTGCCAGCAGCACGACAGGCCGCACAGATACGCAGTATTTT. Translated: CASSTTGRTDTQYF.

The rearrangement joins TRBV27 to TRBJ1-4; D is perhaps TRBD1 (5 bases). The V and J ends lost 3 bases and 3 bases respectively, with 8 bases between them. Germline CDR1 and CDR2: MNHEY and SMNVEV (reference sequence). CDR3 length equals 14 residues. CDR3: CASSFGRANEKLFF. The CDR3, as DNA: TGTGCCAGCAGTTTTGGCAGGGCTAATGAAAAACTGTTTTTT.

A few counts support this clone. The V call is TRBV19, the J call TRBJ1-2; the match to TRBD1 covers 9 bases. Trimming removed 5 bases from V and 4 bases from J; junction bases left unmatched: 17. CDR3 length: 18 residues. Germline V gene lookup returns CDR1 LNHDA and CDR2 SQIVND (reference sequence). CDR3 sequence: CASSPRPGQGFLTYGYTF. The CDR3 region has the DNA TGTGCCAGTAGTCCAAGGCCGGGACAGGGTTTTCTCACCTATGGCTACACCTTC.

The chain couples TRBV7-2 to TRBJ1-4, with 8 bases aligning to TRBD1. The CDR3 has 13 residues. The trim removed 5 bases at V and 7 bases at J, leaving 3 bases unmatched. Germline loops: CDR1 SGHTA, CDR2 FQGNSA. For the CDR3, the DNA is TGTGCCAGCAGCCAGGGGGCGGGTGAAAAACTGTTTTTT. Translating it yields CASSQGAGEKLFF.

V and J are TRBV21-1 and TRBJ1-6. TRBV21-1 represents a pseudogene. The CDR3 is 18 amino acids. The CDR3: CASSLEEGGRSYNSPLHF. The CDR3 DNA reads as TGTGCCAGCAGCCTGGAGGAGGGCGGCAGGTCCTATAATTCACCCCTCCACTTT.

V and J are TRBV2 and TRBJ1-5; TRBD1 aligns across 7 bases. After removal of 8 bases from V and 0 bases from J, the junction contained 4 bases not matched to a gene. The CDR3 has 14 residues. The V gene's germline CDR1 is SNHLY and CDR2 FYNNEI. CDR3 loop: CASEGQTSNQPQHF. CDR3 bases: TGTGCCAGCGAGGGACAGACTAGCAATCAGCCCCAGCATTTT.

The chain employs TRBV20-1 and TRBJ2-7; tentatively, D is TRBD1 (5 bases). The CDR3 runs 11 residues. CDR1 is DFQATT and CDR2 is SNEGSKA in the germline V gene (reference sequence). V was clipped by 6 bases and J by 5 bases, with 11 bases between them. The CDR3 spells CSADDSDEQYF. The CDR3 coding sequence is TGCAGTGCGGACGACAGCGACGAGCAGTACTTC.

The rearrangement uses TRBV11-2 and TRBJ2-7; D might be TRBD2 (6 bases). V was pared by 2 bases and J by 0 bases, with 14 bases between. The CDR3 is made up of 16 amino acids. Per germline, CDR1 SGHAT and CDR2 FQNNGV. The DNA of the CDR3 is TGTGCCAGCAGCTTATCGCGGGGTATAAACTCCTACGAGCAGTACTTC. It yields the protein CASSLSRGINSYEQYF.

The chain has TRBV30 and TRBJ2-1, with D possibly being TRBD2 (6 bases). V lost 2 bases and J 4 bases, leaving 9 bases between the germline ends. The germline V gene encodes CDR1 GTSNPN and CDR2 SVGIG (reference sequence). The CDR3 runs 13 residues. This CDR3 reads CAWSPGGYNEQFF. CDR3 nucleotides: TGTGCCTGGAGTCCCGGGGGTTACAATGAGCAGTTCTTC.

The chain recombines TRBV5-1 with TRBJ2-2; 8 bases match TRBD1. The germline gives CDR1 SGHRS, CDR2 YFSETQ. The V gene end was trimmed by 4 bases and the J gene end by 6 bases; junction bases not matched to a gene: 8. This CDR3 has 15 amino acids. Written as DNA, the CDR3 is TGCGCCAGCAGCCCCAAGACAGGGGCGGCCGGGGAGCTGTTTTTT. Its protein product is CASSPKTGAAGELFF.

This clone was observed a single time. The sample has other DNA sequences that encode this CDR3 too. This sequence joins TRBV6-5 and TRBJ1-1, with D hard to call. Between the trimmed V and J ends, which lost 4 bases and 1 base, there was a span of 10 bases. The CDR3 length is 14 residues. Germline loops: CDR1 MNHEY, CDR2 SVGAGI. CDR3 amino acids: CASSSRSGNTEAFF. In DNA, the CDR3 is TGTGCCAGCAGTTCCCGCTCAGGGAACACTGAAGCTTTCTTT.

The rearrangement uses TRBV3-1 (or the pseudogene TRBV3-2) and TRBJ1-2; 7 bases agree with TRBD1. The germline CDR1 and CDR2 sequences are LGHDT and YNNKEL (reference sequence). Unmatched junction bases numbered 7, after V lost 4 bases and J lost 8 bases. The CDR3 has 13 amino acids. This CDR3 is CASSLRQGKGYTF. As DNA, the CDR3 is TGTGCCAGCAGCCTAAGACAGGGTAAGGGCTACACCTTC.

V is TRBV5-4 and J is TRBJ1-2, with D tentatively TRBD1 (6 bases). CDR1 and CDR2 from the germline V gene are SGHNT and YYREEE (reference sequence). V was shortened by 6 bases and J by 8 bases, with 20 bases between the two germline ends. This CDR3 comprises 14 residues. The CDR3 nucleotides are TGTGCCAGCACCCCGGACAGCTTCCTAGGAGGCTACACCTTC. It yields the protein CASTPDSFLGGYTF.

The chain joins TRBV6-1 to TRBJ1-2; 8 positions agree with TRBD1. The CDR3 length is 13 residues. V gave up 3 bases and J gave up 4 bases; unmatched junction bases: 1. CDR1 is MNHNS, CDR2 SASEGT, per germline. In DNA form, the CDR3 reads TGTGCCAGCAGTGACAGGGGGCCCTATGGCTACACCTTC. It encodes CASSDRGPYGYTF.

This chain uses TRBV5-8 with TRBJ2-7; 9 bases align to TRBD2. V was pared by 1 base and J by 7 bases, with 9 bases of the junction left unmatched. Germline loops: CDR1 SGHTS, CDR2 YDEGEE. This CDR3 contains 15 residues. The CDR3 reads CASSLPTSGALEQYF. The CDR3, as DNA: TGTGCCAGCAGCTTGCCGACTAGCGGTGCCCTGGAGCAGTACTTC.